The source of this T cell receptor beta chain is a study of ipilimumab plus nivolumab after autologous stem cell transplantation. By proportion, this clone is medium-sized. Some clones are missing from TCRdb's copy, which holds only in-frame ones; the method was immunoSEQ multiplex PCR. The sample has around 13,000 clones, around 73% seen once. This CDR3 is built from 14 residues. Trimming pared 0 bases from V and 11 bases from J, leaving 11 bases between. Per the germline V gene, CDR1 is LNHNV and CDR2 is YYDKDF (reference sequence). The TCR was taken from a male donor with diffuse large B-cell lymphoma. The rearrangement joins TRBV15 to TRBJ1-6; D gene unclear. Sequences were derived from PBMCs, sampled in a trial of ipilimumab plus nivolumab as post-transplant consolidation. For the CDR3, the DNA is TGTGCCACCAGCAGAGAGGCAGTCACAACACCCCTCCACTTT. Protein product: CATSREAVTTPLHF.